A selection of T cell receptor beta chains follows, all from one sample in a study of metastatic and nonmetastatic thyroid tumors. With MiXCR, TCRdb called clones anew from the PCR reads. The sample has 15,000 or so clones; over 25% are singletons. Source material: tumor tissue. The receptors were gathered from a male donor with papillary thyroid cancer or a benign thyroid nodule (not recorded which). Some clones in this sample may be carry-over from other donors' samples. Each CDR3 is given with its conserved first and last residue. D genes are given only for firm matches. Part of the rows lack a size; the others show once, few, many or a class for expanded clones.

cdr3_aa	cdr3_nt	v_call	d_call	clone_size	j_call
CASKQRETGFDSPLHF	TGTGCCAGCAAACAAAGGGAGACGGGGTTTGATTCACCCCTCCACTTT	TRBV6-1	-	few	TRBJ1-6
CASSLRGQGIRQPQHF	TGTGCCAGCAGCTTACGCGGACAGGGGATACGGCAGCCCCAGCATTTT	TRBV5-6	TRBD1	-	TRBJ1-5
CASSIRGGGTQYF	TGTGCCAGTAGTATCAGGGGTGGCGGGACCCAGTACTTC	TRBV19	-	-	TRBJ2-5
CASSDPSGQETQYF	TGTGCCAGCAGTGATCCTAGCGGACAAGAGACCCAGTACTTC	TRBV7-2	TRBD2	many	TRBJ2-5
CASSLGGDEQFF	TGTGCCAGCAGCTTGGGGGGAGATGAGCAGTTCTTC	TRBV7-3	-	-	TRBJ2-1
CASSQVTSGVGEQYF	TGTGCCAGCAGCCAAGTGACTAGCGGGGTTGGCGAGCAGTACTTC	TRBV3-1	TRBD2	-	TRBJ2-7
CSARDFRLAGVSNEQFF	TGCAGTGCTAGAGATTTTAGACTAGCGGGAGTAAGCAATGAGCAGTTCTTC	TRBV20-1	TRBD2	few	TRBJ2-1
CASSQRISLAGIPYEQYF	TGTGCCAGCAGTCAGAGGATTTCCCTAGCGGGGATACCCTACGAGCAGTACTTC	TRBV12-3/TRBV12-4	TRBD2	medium-sized	TRBJ2-7
CASSKLAGVGEQYF	TGTGCCAGCAGCAAACTAGCGGGAGTCGGCGAGCAGTACTTC	TRBV7-3	TRBD2	-	TRBJ2-7
CSARSLAGVYEQYF	TGCAGTGCTAGAAGCCTAGCGGGGGTATACGAGCAGTACTTC	TRBV20-1	TRBD2	-	TRBJ2-7
CASSDHRTGTEAFF	TGTGCCAGCAGCGACCACAGGACGGGGACTGAAGCTTTCTTT	TRBV5-5	-	-	TRBJ1-1
CAAPDRRSYEQYF	TGTGCCGCACCCGACAGGAGATCCTACGAGCAGTACTTC	TRBV10-3	-	many	TRBJ2-7
CASSQAHLAGGKDTQYF	TGCGCCAGCAGCCAAGCTCACTTAGCGGGAGGGAAAGATACGCAGTATTTT	TRBV4-3	TRBD2	-	TRBJ2-3
CASSTGSFNEQFF	TGTGCCAGCAGTACCGGGAGCTTCAATGAGCAGTTCTTC	TRBV9	-	many	TRBJ2-1
CAWKVTVDSPLHF	TGTGCCTGGAAGGTGACAGTAGATTCACCCCTCCACTTT	TRBV30	-	-	TRBJ1-6
CASRWTGPDEQYF	TGTGCCAGCAGATGGACAGGGCCGGACGAGCAGTACTTC	TRBV2	TRBD1	few	TRBJ2-7
CASSVRSVSYEQYF	TGTGCCAGCTCCGTTCGCAGCGTTTCCTACGAGCAGTACTTC	TRBV5-8	-	medium-sized	TRBJ2-7
CSVEDRGNSGRANEQFF	TGCAGCGTTGAAGATAGGGGAAATAGCGGGAGGGCCAATGAGCAGTTCTTC	TRBV29-1	TRBD2	many	TRBJ2-1
CASSVGRSYEQYF	TGCGCCAGCAGTGTCGGCAGATCCTACGAGCAGTACTTC	TRBV10-2	-	-	TRBJ2-7
CASSQGPTTGELFF	TGTGCCAGCAGCCAAGGTCCTACCACCGGGGAGCTGTTTTTT	TRBV4-2	-	-	TRBJ2-2
CASSEATSGNTIYF	TGTGCCAGCAGTGAAGCGACCTCCGGAAACACCATATATTTT	TRBV6-1	-	few	TRBJ1-3
CANRKSGMGSYNEHFF	TGTGCCAACAGAAAGAGCGGGATGGGGTCCTACAATGAGCATTTCTTC	TRBV28	TRBD2	-	TRBJ2-1
CASSGVAGQETQYF	TGTGCCAGCAGTGGGGTAGCGGGGCAAGAGACCCAGTACTTC	TRBV11-2	TRBD2	-	TRBJ2-5
CASGPDQLAGLYNEQFF	TGTGCTAGTGGTCCGGACCAGCTAGCGGGCTTATACAATGAGCAGTTCTTC	TRBV12-5	TRBD2	many	TRBJ2-1
CASSFVGPYEQYF	TGTGCCAGCAGCTTTGTGGGACCCTACGAGCAGTACTTC	TRBV7-9	-	-	TRBJ2-7
CASSGQGLAKNIQYF	TGTGCCAGCAGTGGACAGGGCTTAGCCAAAAACATTCAGTACTTC	TRBV2	TRBD1	many	TRBJ2-4
CASSLEGHFAGNTIYF	TGCGCCAGCAGCTTGGAAGGACACTTCGCTGGAAACACCATATATTTT	TRBV5-1	-	once	TRBJ1-3
CASSPGTNSPLHF	TGTGCCAGCAGTCCGGGCACCAATTCACCCCTCCACTTT	TRBV25-1	-	medium-sized	TRBJ1-6
CAREGLAGINEQFF	TGTGCCAGAGAGGGACTAGCGGGAATCAATGAGCAGTTCTTC	TRBV7-2	TRBD2	many	TRBJ2-1
CASSFTSGGKAFF	TGTGCCAGCAGTTTTACCTCGGGCGGAAAAGCTTTCTTT	TRBV28	-	few	TRBJ1-1